This T cell receptor (beta chain) was sequenced for a study of response to subunit inactivated influenza vaccine. This clonotype was detected a few times. TCRdb re-derived calls from the RT-PCR reads in MiXCR, one entry per CDR3 protein. This sample has 180,000 or so distinct CDR3 sequences; over 9.5% occur once, and the top ten carry approximately 30%. The sample also formed part of further work on T cells expressing NK-cell markers. As that study records: As the method of synthesis, 5'RACE template switching with UMIs yielded TCR beta cDNA. CD8+ T cells in over 5 donors included dominant NKG2C+ clonotypes at roughly 1.0-7.5%.

Specimen: CD8+ T cells sorted from PBMCs, collected roughly 12 days after vaccination. This clonotype originated in a middle-aged man who received an inactivated influenza vaccine.

The CDR3 region is CATSDAGTGGDEQFF. Here the CDR3 DNA reads TGTGCCACCAGTGACGCAGGGACAGGGGGCGATGAGCAGTTCTTC. The genes are TRBV24-1 and TRBJ2-1; 12 bases fit TRBD1. The V and J ends lost 4 bases and 8 bases, in that order; junction bases with no gene match: 5. Germline loops: CDR1 KGHDR, CDR2 SFDVKD. The CDR3 contains 15 residues.